The 21 T cell receptor beta chains presented below share a single source sample, sequenced in a study of CD8+ T cells in alopecia areata. The treatment denotes: oral pan-JAK inhibitor, 5-10 mg twice daily. Sequencing used cDNA as its template, made by extracting RNA and reverse transcribing it. Using immunoSEQ multiplex PCR, the repertoire was profiled, and TCRdb retains in-frame clones only, with some absent. Here the sample spans some 200,000 clones, more than 55% being singletons. Sequences were derived from CD4+ T cells sorted from blood, sampled at week 4, from a patient treated with tofacitinib. These TCRs come from a human donor with alopecia areata.

V and J are TRBV12-5 and TRBJ2-3; the D gene is possibly TRBD2 (6 bases). Trimming removed 2 bases from V and 2 bases from J, with 14 bases in between. The CDR3 loop spans 16 amino acids. CDR1 and CDR2 from the germline V gene are LGHNT and FRNRAP. Here the CDR3 reads CASGLHTAGPTDTQYF. Written as DNA, the CDR3 is TGTGCTAGTGGTTTGCATACCGCGGGGCCCACAGATACGCAGTATTTT.

This rearrangement joins TRBV5-1 to TRBJ2-5; D gene unclear. Trimming took 0 bases from V and 1 from J, leaving 7 bases between them. This CDR3 is built from 14 residues. CDR1 SGHRS and CDR2 YFSETQ come from the germline V gene. The DNA of the CDR3 is TGCGCCAGCAGCTTGGAGGTCAGCCAAGAGACCCAGTACTTC. Translated, it gives CASSLEVSQETQYF.

This rearrangement joins TRBV12-2 to TRBJ2-7; the table gives TRBD1 as D, unverified against the DNA. TRBV12-2 is a recognized pseudogene. The CDR3 runs to 13 residues. The CDR3 here is CASRVSWHYEQYF. CDR3 nucleotides: TGTGCAAGTCGGGTCTCATGGCACTACGAGCAGTACTTC.

This rearrangement joins TRBV30 to TRBJ1-5; D gene unclear. CDR1 is GTSNPN, CDR2 SVGIG, per germline (reference sequence). V was pared by 3 bases and J by 1 base, with 10 bases between. The CDR3 totals 14 residues. In DNA form, the CDR3 reads TGTGCCTGGAGCGAGGGCCTGAGCAATCAGCCCCAGCATTTT. Translated: CAWSEGLSNQPQHF.

This clone was seen a handful of times. The chain uses TRBV7-2 and TRBJ2-3; D gene ambiguous. The germline gives CDR1 SGHTA, CDR2 FQGNSA. This CDR3 contains 15 residues. V lost 2 bases and J lost 2, with 11 bases in between. This CDR3 is CASSLFGGPTDTQYF. CDR3 sequence (DNA): TGTGCCAGCAGCTTATTCGGCGGACCCACAGATACGCAGTATTTT. Drawing the rest from reference TRBV7-2 and TRBJ2-3, the complete variable domain is GAGVSQSPSNKVTEKGKDVELRCDPISGHTALYWYRQSLGQGLEFLIYFQGNSAPDKSGLPSDRFSAERTGGSVSTLTIQRTQQEDSAVYLCASSLFGGPTDTQYFGPGTRLTVL.

The J gene is TRBJ1-3, the V gene TRBV30; the D is unclear. CDR1 GTSNPN and CDR2 SVGIG come from the germline V gene (reference sequence). This CDR3 contains 16 residues. The V end was cut by 0 bases, the J end by 0 bases, with 12 bases between. The CDR3 sequence is CAWSVLPGSSGNTIYF. The CDR3 DNA follows: TGTGCCTGGAGTGTACTTCCCGGAAGCTCTGGAAACACCATATATTTT.

This clone was counted only a few times. The genes are TRBV30 and TRBJ2-5, with D possibly TRBD2 on 5 matching bases. Germline CDR1 is GTSNPN and CDR2 is SVGIG (reference sequence). Trimming took 5 bases from V and 4 from J, leaving 14 bases between them. The CDR3 runs 13 residues. The chain's CDR3 is CAWAGRIRETQYF. CDR3 nucleotide sequence: TGTGCCTGGGCGGGTCGGATTAGAGAGACCCAGTACTTC.

The V gene is TRBV27, the J gene TRBJ2-7; no clear D gene. Trimming removed 8 bases from V and 2 bases from J, with 19 bases in between. This CDR3 is 15 amino acids long. CDR1 and CDR2 (germline): MNHEY, SMNVEV (reference sequence). As DNA, the CDR3 is TGTGCCAGCGCAAGGACCTTAGCTGTCCCCTACGAGCAGTACTTC. It specifies CASARTLAVPYEQYF.

This clone was counted a few times. The rearrangement uses TRBV7-9 and TRBJ1-1; possibly TRBD1 for D (5 bases). The CDR3 is 13 amino acids. V was pared by 5 bases and J by 5 bases, with 12 bases between. Germline V gene sequence: CDR1 SEHNR, CDR2 FQNEAQ (reference sequence). The CDR3 region is CASSRKEGTEAFF. The CDR3 region has the DNA TGTGCCAGCAGCCGAAAGGAGGGGACTGAAGCTTTCTTT.

This clone was recorded only once. This chain joins TRBV30 and TRBJ1-2, with D possibly being TRBD1 (5 bases). The CDR3 covers 14 residues. The V gene lost 3 bases and the J gene lost 7 bases, with 18 bases spanning the gap. Germline CDR1 and CDR2: GTSNPN and SVGIG (reference sequence). CDR3 nucleotides: TGTGCCTGGAGCGGAGGAAGGCCGAGGGGTGGCTACACCTTC. This sequence encodes CAWSGGRPRGGYTF.

The CDR3 DNA reads as TGTGCCAGCAGCCGAGCACGGGGGAACATTCAGTACTTC. It yields the protein CASSRARGNIQYF. The chain recombines TRBV7-2 with TRBJ2-4; TRBD2 is a possible D gene (6 bases). The germline V gene encodes CDR1 SGHTA and CDR2 FQGNSA. The CDR3 loop spans 13 amino acids. V was trimmed by 5 bases and J by 7 bases, leaving 12 bases between them.

This clone was seen only a few times. The chain recombines TRBV25-1 with TRBJ1-1, with D uncertain. This CDR3 is 12 amino acids long. The V gene's germline CDR1 is MGHDK and CDR2 SYGVNS. Trimming pared 6 bases from V and 2 bases from J, leaving 7 bases between. Here the CDR3 reads CASRAVNTEAFF. CDR3 coding DNA: TGTGCCAGCAGGGCAGTTAACACTGAAGCTTTCTTT.

The V call is TRBV6-5, the J call TRBJ1-6; maybe TRBD1 (6 bases). The CDR3 runs to 14 residues. Trimming stripped 0 bases from V and 10 bases from J, with 10 bases between. Per germline, CDR1 MNHEY and CDR2 SVGAGI. The CDR3 nucleotides read TGTGCCAGCAGTTACTCGGGGGGCGGCTCACCCCTCCACTTT. It translates to CASSYSGGGSPLHF.

This clone was detected a few times. The chain links TRBV2 to TRBJ2-7; weak D call: TRBD1 (5 bases). Germline CDR1 is SNHLY and CDR2 is FYNNEI. V lost 3 bases, J lost 3 bases, and 12 bases lay in between. This CDR3 region has 14 residues. CDR3 amino acids: CASSDPRAYYEQYF. The DNA of the CDR3 is TGTGCCAGCAGTGACCCCAGGGCTTACTACGAGCAGTACTTC.

This clone was seen once. The gene calls are TRBV6-5 and TRBJ2-3; perhaps TRBD2 as D (6 bases). V lost 6 bases, J lost 4 bases, and 17 bases lay in between. The CDR3 is made up of 15 amino acids. The germline V gene has CDR1 MNHEY and CDR2 SVGAGI. CDR3 sequence: CASSQSGTLADTQYF. DNA of the CDR3: TGTGCCAGCAGCCAATCCGGGACTTTGGCAGATACGCAGTATTTT.

V usage is TRBV6-6 and J usage is TRBJ2-1; maybe TRBD2 (7 bases). Trimming cost V 10 bases and J 5 bases, with 9 bases left between them. The CDR3 runs to 11 residues. In germline, CDR1 is MNHNY, CDR2 SVGAGI (reference sequence). This chain's CDR3 is CAIGGHNEQFF. The DNA of the CDR3 is TGTGCCATCGGGGGGCACAATGAGCAGTTCTTC.

J is TRBJ1-5 and V is TRBV23-1, with D unresolved. TRBV23-1 is placed among ORFs of uncertain function. The length of the CDR3 is 14 residues. Between the trimmed V and J ends, which lost 6 bases and 7 bases, there was a span of 16 bases. This chain's CDR3 is CASSQRRLEQPQHF. CDR3 in DNA: TGCGCCAGCAGCCAAAGGAGGTTAGAGCAGCCCCAGCATTTT.

This chain connects TRBV18 to TRBJ2-5, with D possibly matching TRBD1 (6 bases). CDR1 KGHSH and CDR2 LQKENI come from the germline V gene. The CDR3 is made up of 13 amino acids. V shed 3 bases and J shed 5 bases, with 10 bases lying between them. CDR3 nucleotides: TGTGCCAGCTCACCGAGCCAGGGGGAGACCCAGTACTTC. Protein: CASSPSQGETQYF.

The chain carries TRBV15 and TRBJ2-1, with D possibly being TRBD2 (5 bases). CDR3 length: 15 residues. From germline, CDR1 is LNHNV and CDR2 YYDKDF (reference sequence). The V end lost 0 bases, the J end lost 6 bases, and 12 bases lay between the germline ends. CDR3 in DNA: TGTGCCACCAGCAGAGATCTAGCAGGTTCCAATGAGCAGTTCTTC. It encodes CATSRDLAGSNEQFF.

This clone was counted a few times. V is TRBV4-1 and J is TRBJ2-1; 12 bases are shared with TRBD2. This CDR3 comprises 15 residues. Trimming cost V 4 bases and J 9 bases; bases outside gene matches: 7. Looked up from germline, CDR1 is MGHRA and CDR2 is YSYEKL. The CDR3 coding sequence is TGCGCCAGCAGCCTTCGGACTAGCGGGGATAGTGAGCAGTTCTTC. It is translated as CASSLRTSGDSEQFF.

The chain couples TRBV4-3 to TRBJ2-7; D unclear. This CDR3 is built from 15 residues. CDR1 and CDR2 from the germline V gene are LGHNA and YSLEER. V gave up 2 bases and J gave up 4 bases, with 15 bases separating them. CDR3 DNA: TGCGCCAGCAGCCAAACGACGGGCGGCGTATACGAGCAGTACTTC. This codes for CASSQTTGGVYEQYF.